A selection of T cell receptor beta chains follows, all from one sample in a study of T cell responses to AZD1222 COVID-19 vaccine. Data came from immunoSEQ multiplex PCR; TCRdb stores just in-frame clones and leaves some out. The profile shows 100,000 to 150,000 clones, about 90% of them singletons. The starting material was peripheral blood, obtained 28 days after the second AZD1222 dose. These receptors were taken from an adult who received the AZD1222 COVID-19 vaccine. CDR3s leave out the opening cysteine and the closing phenylalanine or tryptophan.

V | length | CDR3
TRBV7-2 | 11 | ASSFGIPAEAF
TRBV6-5 | 12 | ASIKPGDGNTIY
TRBV5-1 | 12 | ASSLDHSGGELF
TRBV6-5 | 12 | ASSYGGEDTEAF
TRBV4-1 | 12 | ASSQDRAPGELF
TRBV11-2 | 14 | ASTDGGLSGANVLT
TRBV19 | 14 | ASSPRRAWDNSPLH
TRBV27 | 11 | ASRDGMAEKLF
TRBV7-9 | 11 | ASSLASVGELF
TRBV5-1 | 11 | ASSLTGAQPQH
TRBV7-3 | 13 | ASSPGGRWADTQY
TRBV7-8 | 16 | ASSPWGPGTGRYNEQF
TRBV4-3 | 13 | ASSRRQGANTEAF
TRBV5-1 | 13 | ASSLRDRGYHEQY
TRBV14 | 11 | ASSRRNNEKLF
TRBV6-1 | 17 | ASSEAGRIQIIYSYEQY
TRBV9 | 13 | ASSVEPGPTDTQY
TRBV7-2 | 14 | ASSLAGTQEDNEQF
TRBV7-2 | 12 | ASSSGDSTGELF
TRBV2 | 12 | ASTQGRTNTEAF
TRBV5-1 | 9 | ASSNGLEQY